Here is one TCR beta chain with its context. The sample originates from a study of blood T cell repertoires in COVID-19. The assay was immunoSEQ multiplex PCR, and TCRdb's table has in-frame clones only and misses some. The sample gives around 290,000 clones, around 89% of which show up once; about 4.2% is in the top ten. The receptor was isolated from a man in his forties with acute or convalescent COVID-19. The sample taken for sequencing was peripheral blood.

CDR3 nucleotide sequence: TGTGCCAGCAGCAAAACCGGGACAGAAGGCATTCAGTACTTC. Translated, it gives CASSKTGTEGIQYF. The V call is TRBV7-9, the J call TRBJ2-4; 7 bases agree with TRBD1. After removal of 5 bases from V and 9 bases from J, the junction contained 10 bases not matched to a gene. Germline lookup yields CDR1 SEHNR and CDR2 FQNEAQ (reference sequence). The CDR3 spans 14 residues.